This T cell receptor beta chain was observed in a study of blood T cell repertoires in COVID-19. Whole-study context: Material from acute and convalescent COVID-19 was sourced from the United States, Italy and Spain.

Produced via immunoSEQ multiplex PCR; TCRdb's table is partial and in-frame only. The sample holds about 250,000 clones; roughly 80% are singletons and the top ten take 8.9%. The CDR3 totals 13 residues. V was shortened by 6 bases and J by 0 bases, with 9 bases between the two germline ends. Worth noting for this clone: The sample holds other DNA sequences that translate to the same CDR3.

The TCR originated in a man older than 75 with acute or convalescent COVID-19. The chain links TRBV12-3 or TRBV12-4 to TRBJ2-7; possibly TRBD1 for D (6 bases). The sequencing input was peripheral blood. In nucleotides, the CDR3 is TGTGCCAGCAGCCTGACAGGCTCCTACGAGCAGTACTTC. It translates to CASSLTGSYEQYF.